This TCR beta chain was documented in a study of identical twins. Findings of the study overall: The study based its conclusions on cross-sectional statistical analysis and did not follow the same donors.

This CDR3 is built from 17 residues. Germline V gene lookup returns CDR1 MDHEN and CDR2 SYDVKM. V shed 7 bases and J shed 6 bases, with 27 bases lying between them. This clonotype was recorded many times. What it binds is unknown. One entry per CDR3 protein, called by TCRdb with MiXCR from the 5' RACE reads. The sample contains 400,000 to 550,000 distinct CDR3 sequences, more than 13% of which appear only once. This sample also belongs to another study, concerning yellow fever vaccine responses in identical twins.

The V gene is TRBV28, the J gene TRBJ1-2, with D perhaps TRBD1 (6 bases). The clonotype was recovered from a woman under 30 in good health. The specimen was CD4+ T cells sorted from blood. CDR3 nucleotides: TGTGCCAGCAAGGAGTGGGGCCAGGGGTTGAGTTACAATGGCTACACCTTC. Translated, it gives CASKEWGQGLSYNGYTF.